The 29 T cell receptor beta chains listed next were all sequenced from one sample in a study of blood T cell repertoires in COVID-19. Profiled with immunoSEQ multiplex PCR; TCRdb holds only in-frame clones, not every one. The sample holds some 160,000 clones, around 91% seen once. Sequenced: peripheral blood. Receptors originate from a woman aged 55-70 years with active COVID-19.

The chain uses TRBV2 and TRBJ1-1; maybe TRBD1 (6 bases). V gave up 6 bases and J gave up 2 bases, with 13 bases separating them. Looked up from germline, CDR1 is SNHLY and CDR2 is FYNNEI. The CDR3 has 14 residues. CDR3 residues: CASRPTGYNTEAFF. The CDR3 DNA follows: TGTGCCAGCAGGCCTACAGGGTATAACACTGAAGCTTTCTTT.

The chain links TRBV7-9 to TRBJ2-5; no clear D. The CDR3 totals 12 residues. The V gene's germline CDR1 is SEHNR and CDR2 FQNEAQ (reference sequence). The V gene lost 5 bases and the J gene lost 5 bases, with 9 bases spanning the gap. In DNA form, the CDR3 reads TGTGCCAGCAGCGACCTGGAGGAGACCCAGTACTTC. Its translation is CASSDLEETQYF.

This clone has only a few counts. The V gene is TRBV4-2, the J gene TRBJ2-1; 11 bases map to TRBD2. Germline-derived CDR1 and CDR2 are LGHNA and YNFKEQ. The CDR3 consists of 16 residues. Germline trimming cut 2 bases from V and 8 bases from J; bases unmatched to any gene: 8. In DNA, the CDR3 is TGTGCCAGCAGCCAATTACTGCGGGGACTAGCGGATGAGCAGTTCTTC. The encoded protein is CASSQLLRGLADEQFF.

This chain connects TRBV25-1 to TRBJ2-1; D is possibly TRBD2 (7 bases). The ends were cut back, 3 bases at V and 10 bases at J, with 25 bases in the middle. The germline CDR1 and CDR2 sequences are MGHDK and SYGVNS. This CDR3 has 17 amino acids. The CDR3 sequence is CASSEQRGGTLRTEQFF. The CDR3 region has the DNA TGTGCCAGCAGTGAGCAGAGGGGGGGGACCTTACGTACGGAGCAGTTCTTC.

The gene calls are TRBV7-7 and TRBJ2-1; possibly TRBD2 for D (6 bases). The germline V gene has CDR1 SSHAT and CDR2 FNYEAQ (reference sequence). V lost 1 base and J lost 8, with 18 bases in between. The CDR3 is 16 amino acids. CDR3 residues: CASSLGARDGLDEQFF. The CDR3 region has the DNA TGTGCCAGCAGCTTAGGGGCGCGGGATGGGTTGGATGAGCAGTTCTTC. The whole variable domain, remainder taken from reference TRBV7-7 and TRBJ2-1, is GAGVSQSPRYKVTKRGQDVTLRCDPISSHATLYWYQQALGQGPEFLTYFNYEAQPDKSGLPSDRFSAERPEGSISTLTIQRTEQRDSAMYRCASSLGARDGLDEQFFGPGTRLTVL.

This chain links TRBV18 with TRBJ2-6; D perhaps matches TRBD1 (6 bases). This CDR3 has 17 amino acids. Trimming removed 3 bases from V and 3 bases from J, with 15 bases in between. Germline CDR1 KGHSH, CDR2 LQKENI. The CDR3, as DNA: TGTGCCAGCTCACCCCCAGGGGTGTATAATGGGGCCAACGTCCTGACTTTC. This gives the protein CASSPPGVYNGANVLTF.

This clone came up once. The V and J genes are TRBV11-1 and TRBJ2-3; 8 nucleotides match TRBD1. CDR1 and CDR2 (germline): SGHAT, FQDESV (reference sequence). The CDR3 is 14 residues long. V trimming: 5 bases; J trimming: 4 bases; junction bases outside the gene matches: 5. CDR3 bases: TGTGCCAGCAGCCCGGGACAGGTAGCAGATACGCAGTATTTT. Translation gives CASSPGQVADTQYF.

DNA of the CDR3: TGTGCCAGCAGCTCCTCCGGGGATACGCAGTATTTT. Its protein product is CASSSSGDTQYF. This chain links TRBV9 with TRBJ2-3; D ambiguous. Between the trimmed V and J ends, which lost 4 bases and 6 bases, there was a span of 9 bases. The CDR3 is 12 residues long. Germline V CDR1 and CDR2: SGDLS, YYNGEE.

This rearrangement joins TRBV9 to TRBJ1-1; D ambiguous. The CDR3 totals 14 residues. CDR1 is SGDLS and CDR2 is YYNGEE in the germline V gene. Trimming shortened V by 0 bases and J by 8 bases, and 14 bases separated the two germline ends. CDR3 sequence: CASSVDIFGGEAFF. The DNA of the CDR3 is TGTGCCAGCAGCGTAGATATTTTTGGAGGGGAAGCTTTCTTT.

This chain links TRBV7-9 with TRBJ1-1; no firm D call. The CDR3 covers 14 residues. Germline V gene sequence: CDR1 SEHNR, CDR2 FQNEAQ (reference sequence). The germline V and J ends were trimmed by 1 base and 7 bases, with 13 bases remaining between them. CDR3 loop: CASSLVSVLLEAFF. CDR3 nucleotide sequence: TGTGCCAGCAGCTTAGTATCGGTCCTCCTTGAAGCTTTCTTT.

The V call is TRBV7-2, the J call TRBJ2-7; D unclear. The V and J ends lost 5 bases and 1 base respectively, with 9 bases between them. The CDR3 sequence is 13 residues long. CDR1 is SGHTA, CDR2 FQGNSA, per germline. DNA of the CDR3: TGTGCCAGCAGCCTAGAACAGTCCTACGAGCAGTACTTC. Its translation is CASSLEQSYEQYF.

The V call is TRBV18, the J call TRBJ2-5, with TRBD2 identical over 13 bases. This CDR3 is built from 17 residues. Germline V lookup: CDR1 KGHSH, CDR2 LQKENI. The junction had 8 bases not matched to a gene; V was cut back by 3 bases and J by 4 bases. The CDR3 region is CASSPGLAGRRGETQYF. CDR3 nucleotides: TGTGCCAGCTCACCGGGACTAGCGGGAAGGAGGGGAGAGACCCAGTACTTC.

V usage is TRBV7-9 and J usage is TRBJ1-5, with a weak D call TRBD1 (5 bases). Looked up from germline, CDR1 is SEHNR and CDR2 is FQNEAQ (reference sequence). This CDR3 has 15 amino acids. The ends were cut back, 5 bases at V and 1 base at J, with 12 bases in the middle. The DNA for the CDR3 is TGTGCCAGCAGCCGCGGTGGGGGGAGCAATCAGCCCCAGCATTTT. It is translated as CASSRGGGSNQPQHF. The entire variable domain, with the rest obtained from reference TRBV7-9 and TRBJ1-5, is as follows: DTGVSQNPRHKITKRGQNVTFRCDPISEHNRLYWYRQTLGQGPEFLTYFQNEAQLEKSRLLSDRFSAERPKGSFSTLEIQRTEQGDSAMYLCASSRGGGSNQPQHFGDGTRLSIL.

This clone appeared a few times. V and J are TRBV28 and TRBJ2-2; possibly TRBD1 for D (5 bases). The CDR3 runs to 17 residues. Germline V gene lookup returns CDR1 MDHEN and CDR2 SYDVKM. Trimming cost V 7 bases and J 1 base, with 19 bases left between them. CDR3 residues: CASTDLNGQGNTGELFF. CDR3 bases: TGTGCCAGCACCGATTTAAATGGGCAGGGGAACACCGGGGAGCTGTTTTTT.

The chain has TRBV2 and TRBJ2-2; perhaps TRBD1 as D (6 bases). The germline V and J ends were trimmed by 9 bases and 5 bases, with 13 bases remaining between them. Germline V gene lookup returns CDR1 SNHLY and CDR2 FYNNEI. CDR3 length equals 13 residues. DNA of the CDR3: TGTGCCAGTCGACAGGAAACGACCGGGGAGCTGTTTTTT. Amino acids: CASRQETTGELFF. Drawing the rest from reference TRBV2 and TRBJ2-2, the complete variable domain is EPEVTQTPSHQVTQMGQEVILRCVPISNHLYFYWYRQILGQKVEFLVSFYNNEISEKSEIFDDQFSVERPDGSNFTLKIRSTKLEDSAMYFCASRQETTGELFFGEGSRLTVL.

The J gene is TRBJ2-1, the V gene TRBV5-8; D call uncertain. Trimming stripped 4 bases from V and 8 bases from J, with 7 bases between. The CDR3 covers 11 residues. Germline CDR1 SGHTS, CDR2 YDEGEE. The CDR3 protein is CASSERYEQFF. The CDR3 DNA reads as TGTGCCAGCAGCGAGAGGTATGAGCAGTTCTTC.

V and J are TRBV30 and TRBJ1-3; D gene uncertain. CDR3 length: 14 amino acids. Germline CDR1 and CDR2: GTSNPN and SVGIG (reference sequence). The ends were cut back, 4 bases at V and 0 bases at J, with 10 bases in the middle. The CDR3 spells CAWKKQTSGNTIYF. The CDR3 DNA reads TGTGCCTGGAAAAAACAGACCTCTGGAAACACCATATATTTT.

The chain links TRBV4-1 to TRBJ2-5; a weak D match, TRBD1 (5 bases). The V gene's germline CDR1 is MGHRA and CDR2 YSYEKL. The CDR3 is 15 amino acids. V lost 1 base and J lost 7, with 16 bases in between. The CDR3 DNA reads as TGCGCCAGCAGCCAAGGGCCTAATCAAGGGGCGACCCAGTACTTC. It yields the protein CASSQGPNQGATQYF.

This rearrangement joins TRBV2 to TRBJ2-1; 11 nucleotides align to TRBD2. The CDR3 runs to 14 residues. CDR1 SNHLY and CDR2 FYNNEI come from the germline V gene. Trimming took 8 bases from V and 6 from J; bases not matched to a gene: 6. The chain's CDR3 is CASDPLAGVNEQFF. In DNA form, the CDR3 reads TGTGCCAGCGACCCACTAGCGGGAGTCAATGAGCAGTTCTTC.

The chain joins TRBV2 to TRBJ1-1; D uncertain. This CDR3 contains 17 residues. Trimming stripped 0 bases from V and 1 base from J, with 15 bases between. CDR1 SNHLY and CDR2 FYNNEI come from the germline V gene. The CDR3 nucleotides are TGTGCCAGCAGTGAAGCGCTTCGTAACGGTGGGAACACTGAAGCTTTCTTT. Protein: CASSEALRNGGNTEAFF.

This chain uses TRBV4-1 with TRBJ1-1, with 7 bases identical to TRBD1. The germline V gene has CDR1 MGHRA and CDR2 YSYEKL. Trimming took 4 bases from V and 4 from J; bases not matched to a gene: 6. The length of the CDR3 is 14 residues. Written as DNA, the CDR3 is TGCGCCAGCAGCCTTCCACAGGGGTTCACTGAAGCTTTCTTT. Residues: CASSLPQGFTEAFF.

V is TRBV4-3 and J is TRBJ1-4; 11 bases agree with TRBD1. V was clipped by 2 bases and J by 8 bases; unmatched bases: 7. CDR1 is LGHNA and CDR2 is YSLEER in the germline V gene. This CDR3 is built from 16 residues. The CDR3 DNA follows: TGCGCCAGCAGCCAAATCGGACAGGGGGCATGGGAAAAACTGTTTTTT. Translating it yields CASSQIGQGAWEKLFF.

V is TRBV28 and J is TRBJ2-5; 12 bases fit TRBD2. Germline V CDR1 and CDR2: MDHEN, SYDVKM. The CDR3 spans 14 residues. The J segment lost 4 bases and the V segment lost 5 bases, leaving 2 bases of the junction unmatched. The CDR3 sequence: CASSLAGGRETQYF. The CDR3 nucleotides are TGTGCCAGCAGTCTAGCGGGAGGGCGAGAGACCCAGTACTTC.

The chain is built from TRBV19 and TRBJ2-1; 10 nucleotides agree with TRBD2. Germline V gene sequence: CDR1 LNHDA, CDR2 SQIVND (reference sequence). The junction had 3 bases not matched to a gene; V was cut back by 5 bases and J by 2 bases. CDR3 length: 15 residues. DNA for the CDR3: TGTGCCAGTAGTCCCGGGACTAGCGCCTACAATGAGCAGTTCTTC. Translated: CASSPGTSAYNEQFF.

The chain combines TRBV5-1 with TRBJ2-5, with 8 bases that match TRBD2. The CDR3 contains 17 residues. V dropped 5 bases and J dropped 2; count of bases not matched to a gene: 14. CDR1 and CDR2 from the germline V gene are SGHRS and YFSETQ. The CDR3 region has the DNA TGCGCCAGCAGGCCCTTTACTAGCGGAGCTAAACAAGAGACCCAGTACTTC. This codes for CASRPFTSGAKQETQYF.

This clone was counted a single time. Here the CDR3 DNA reads TGTGCCAGCAGTTTATTTGGGAGCTCCTACAATGAGCAGTTCTTC. It specifies CASSLFGSSYNEQFF. The chain links TRBV27 to TRBJ2-1; tentative D call: TRBD2 (5 bases). Germline V gives CDR1 MNHEY, CDR2 SMNVEV (reference sequence). CDR3 length equals 15 residues. The V gene lost 1 base and the J gene lost 0 bases, with 7 bases spanning the gap.

This clone appeared once. This chain links TRBV6-5 with TRBJ1-2; D is unclear. Trimming shortened V by 7 bases and J by 4 bases, and 19 bases separated the two germline ends. CDR3 size: 15 residues. In germline, CDR1 is MNHEY, CDR2 SVGAGI. CDR3 in amino acids: CASIQDTRNIYGYTF. The DNA of the CDR3 is TGTGCCAGCATCCAAGACACGCGAAACATCTATGGCTACACCTTC.

The V call is TRBV4-2, the J call TRBJ2-2, with 15 bases matching TRBD2. Unmatched junction bases numbered 4, after V lost 4 bases and J lost 4 bases. There are 17 residues in the CDR3. Germline V gives CDR1 LGHNA, CDR2 YNFKEQ. CDR3 region: CASSPGTSGRTTGELFF. CDR3 DNA: TGTGCCAGCAGCCCAGGGACTAGCGGGAGGACCACCGGGGAGCTGTTTTTT.

This clone appeared a single time. J is TRBJ2-3 and V is TRBV9; a possible D gene is TRBD1 (5 bases). The CDR3 has 15 residues. Germline V lookup: CDR1 SGDLS, CDR2 YYNGEE. V was pared by 0 bases and J by 6 bases, with 14 bases between. The CDR3 nucleotides read TGTGCCAGCAGCGTAGGAGGCAGGGTAGGCGATACGCAGTATTTT. It codes for CASSVGGRVGDTQYF.